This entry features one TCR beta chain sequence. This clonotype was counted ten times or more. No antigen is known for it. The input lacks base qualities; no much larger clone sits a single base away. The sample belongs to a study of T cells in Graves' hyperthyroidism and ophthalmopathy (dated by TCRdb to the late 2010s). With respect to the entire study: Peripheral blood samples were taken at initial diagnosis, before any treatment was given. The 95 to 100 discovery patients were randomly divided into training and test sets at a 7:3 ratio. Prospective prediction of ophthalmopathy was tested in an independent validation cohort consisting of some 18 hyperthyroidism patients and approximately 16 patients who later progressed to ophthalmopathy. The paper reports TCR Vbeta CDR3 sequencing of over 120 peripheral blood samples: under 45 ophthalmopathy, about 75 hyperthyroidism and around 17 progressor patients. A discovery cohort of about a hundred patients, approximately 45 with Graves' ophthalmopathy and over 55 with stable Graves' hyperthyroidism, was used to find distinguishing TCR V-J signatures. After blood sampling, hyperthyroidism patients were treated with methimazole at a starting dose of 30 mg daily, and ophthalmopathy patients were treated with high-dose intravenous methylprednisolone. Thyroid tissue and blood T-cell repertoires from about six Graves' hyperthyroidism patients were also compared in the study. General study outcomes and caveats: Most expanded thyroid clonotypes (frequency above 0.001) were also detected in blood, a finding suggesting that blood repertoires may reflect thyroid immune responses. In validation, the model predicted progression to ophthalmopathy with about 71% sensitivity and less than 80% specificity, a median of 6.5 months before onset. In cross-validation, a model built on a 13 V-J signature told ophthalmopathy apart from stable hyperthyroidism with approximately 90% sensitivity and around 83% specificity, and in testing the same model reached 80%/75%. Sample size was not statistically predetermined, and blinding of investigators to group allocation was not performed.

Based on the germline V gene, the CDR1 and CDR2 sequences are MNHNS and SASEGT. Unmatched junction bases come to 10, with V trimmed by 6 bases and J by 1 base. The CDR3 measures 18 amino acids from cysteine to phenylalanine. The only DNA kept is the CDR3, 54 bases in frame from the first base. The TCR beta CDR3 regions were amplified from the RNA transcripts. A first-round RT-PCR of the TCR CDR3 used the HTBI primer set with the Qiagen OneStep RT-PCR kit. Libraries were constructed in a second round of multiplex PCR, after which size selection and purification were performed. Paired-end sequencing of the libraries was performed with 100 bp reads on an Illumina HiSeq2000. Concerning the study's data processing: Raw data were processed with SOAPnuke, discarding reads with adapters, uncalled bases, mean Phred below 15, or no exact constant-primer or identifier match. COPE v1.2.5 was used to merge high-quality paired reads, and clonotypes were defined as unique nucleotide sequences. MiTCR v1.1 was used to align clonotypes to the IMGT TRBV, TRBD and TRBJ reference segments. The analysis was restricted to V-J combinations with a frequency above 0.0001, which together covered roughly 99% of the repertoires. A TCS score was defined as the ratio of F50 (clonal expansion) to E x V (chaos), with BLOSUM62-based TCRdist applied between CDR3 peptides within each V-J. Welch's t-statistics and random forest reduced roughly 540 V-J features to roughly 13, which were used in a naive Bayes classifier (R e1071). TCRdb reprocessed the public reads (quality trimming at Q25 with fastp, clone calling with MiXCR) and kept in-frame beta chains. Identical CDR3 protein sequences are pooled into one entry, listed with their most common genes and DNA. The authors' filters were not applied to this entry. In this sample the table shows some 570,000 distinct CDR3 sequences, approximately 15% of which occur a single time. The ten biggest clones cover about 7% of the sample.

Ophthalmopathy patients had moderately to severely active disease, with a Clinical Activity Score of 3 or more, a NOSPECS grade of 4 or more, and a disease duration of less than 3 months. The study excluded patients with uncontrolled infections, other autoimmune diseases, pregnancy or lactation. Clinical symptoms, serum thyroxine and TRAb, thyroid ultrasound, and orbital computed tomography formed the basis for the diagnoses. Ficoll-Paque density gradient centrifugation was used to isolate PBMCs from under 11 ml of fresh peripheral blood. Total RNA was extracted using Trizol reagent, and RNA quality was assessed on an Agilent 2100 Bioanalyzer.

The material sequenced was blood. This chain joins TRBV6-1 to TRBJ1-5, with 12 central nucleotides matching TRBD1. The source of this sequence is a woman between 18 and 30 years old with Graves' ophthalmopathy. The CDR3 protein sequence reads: CASSEGTGGWLSNQPQHF. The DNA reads TGTGCCAGCAGCGAGGGGACAGGGGGCTGGTTGAGCAATCAGCCCCAGCATTTT.